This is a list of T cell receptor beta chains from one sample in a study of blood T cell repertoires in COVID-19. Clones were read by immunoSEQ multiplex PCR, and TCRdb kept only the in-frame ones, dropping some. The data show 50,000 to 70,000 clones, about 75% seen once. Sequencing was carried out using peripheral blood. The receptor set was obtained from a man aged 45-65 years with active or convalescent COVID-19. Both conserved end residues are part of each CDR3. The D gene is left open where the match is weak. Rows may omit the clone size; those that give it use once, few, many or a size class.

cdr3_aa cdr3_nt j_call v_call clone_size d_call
CSARTGGDGYTF TGCAGCGCCAGAACAGGGGGCGATGGCTACACCTTC TRBJ1-2 TRBV29-1 few TRBD1
CASSWGSGRETQYF TGTGCCAGCAGCTGGGGGAGCGGGAGGGAGACCCAGTACTTC TRBJ2-5 TRBV7-9 . TRBD2
CASSSVRDTGELFF TGCGCCAGCAGTTCCGTCAGGGACACCGGGGAGCTGTTTTTT TRBJ2-2 TRBV5-1 once .
CANSRTGGQETQYF TGTGCCAACTCAAGGACAGGGGGGCAAGAGACCCAGTACTTC TRBJ2-5 TRBV6-5 . TRBD1
CASSRRDRQRSEAFF TGTGCCAGCAGCAGAAGGGACAGACAAAGGTCTGAAGCTTTCTTT TRBJ1-1 TRBV7-2 . TRBD1
CASSLAGGDTQYF TGTGCCAGCAGCTTGGCGGGGGGAGATACGCAGTATTTT TRBJ2-3 TRBV5-4 few TRBD2
CASSRGGRANEKLFF TGTGCCAGCAGCCGAGGGGGCCGAGCTAATGAAAAACTGTTTTTT TRBJ1-4 TRBV7-9 . TRBD1
CASSARRQGFTEAFF TGTGCCAGTAGTGCGCGCCGACAGGGATTCACTGAAGCTTTCTTT TRBJ1-1 TRBV19 . TRBD1
CASTLNRGTNTIYF TGTGCCAGCACCCTGAACAGGGGAACAAACACCATATATTTT TRBJ1-3 TRBV28 . TRBD1
CASSGPSTDTQYF TGTGCCAGTAGTGGGCCTAGCACAGATACGCAGTATTTT TRBJ2-3 TRBV19 . .
CASSSGLAGGRLDETQYF TGTGCCAGCAGCTCGGGACTAGCGGGGGGCCGGCTTGATGAGACCCAGTACTTC TRBJ2-5 TRBV11-3 medium-sized TRBD2
CASSSLAGGYNEQFF TGTGCCAGCAGTTCTCTAGCGGGAGGCTACAATGAGCAGTTCTTC TRBJ2-1 TRBV27 . TRBD2
CASTPPPTGHTEAFF TGTGCCAGTACCCCACCCCCGACAGGGCACACTGAAGCTTTCTTT TRBJ1-1 TRBV19 . TRBD1
CASSPGDSNTEAFF TGTGCCAGCAGCCCGGGGGACAGCAACACTGAAGCTTTCTTT TRBJ1-1 TRBV4-2 . TRBD1
CASSQGGGPDTQYF TGTGCCAGCAGCCAAGGGGGGGGACCAGATACGCAGTATTTT TRBJ2-3 TRBV3-1/TRBV3-2 . TRBD2
CASSSTVVTDTQYF TGTGCCAGTAGTAGCACAGTCGTCACAGATACGCAGTATTTT TRBJ2-3 TRBV19 . .
CASSNPDSNGYTF TGTGCCAGTAGTAATCCAGACAGTAATGGCTACACCTTC TRBJ1-2 TRBV19 . .
CASSQSAAGTSIYYEQYF TGTGCCAGCAGCCAATCAGCAGCCGGGACTAGCATTTACTACGAGCAGTACTTC TRBJ2-7 TRBV4-2 . TRBD2
CASSLAGTSGEQFF TGTGCCAGCAGCTTAGCCGGGACTAGCGGTGAGCAGTTCTTC TRBJ2-1 TRBV7-2 . TRBD2
CASSPKGAQVSNYGYTF TGTGCCAGCTCACCAAAGGGGGCGCAGGTGTCTAACTATGGCTACACCTTC TRBJ1-2 TRBV18 . TRBD1
CASSLTGGSSGANVLTF TGTGCCAGCAGCTTGACAGGGGGGAGCTCTGGGGCCAACGTCCTGACTTTC TRBJ2-6 TRBV7-3 few TRBD1
CASPPNRDLALFYNSPLHF TGCGCCAGCCCCCCAAACAGGGATCTTGCCCTTTTCTATAATTCACCCCTCCACTTT TRBJ1-6 TRBV10-1 . .
CASSGQSTGPNEKLFF TGTGCCAGCAGTGGACAGTCCACTGGACCAAATGAAAAACTGTTTTTT TRBJ1-4 TRBV28 . .
CASSSGRTYEQYF TGTGCCAGCAGCTCAGGCCGCACCTACGAGCAGTACTTC TRBJ2-7 TRBV7-6 . .
CASSILDSDSSYGYTF TGTGCCAGTAGTATTCTTGACTCGGACAGTTCCTATGGCTACACCTTC TRBJ1-2 TRBV19 many .
CASSASGWGQGFEQYF TGTGCCAGCAGTGCCTCCGGCTGGGGACAGGGTTTCGAGCAGTACTTC TRBJ2-7 TRBV6-1 few TRBD1
CASSLASTGRDTQYF TGTGCCAGCAGCTTAGCGTCTACAGGGAGAGATACGCAGTATTTT TRBJ2-3 TRBV7-6 . .
CASSWSFTSSYEQYF TGTGCCAGCAGTTGGTCTTTTACTAGCTCCTACGAGCAGTACTTC TRBJ2-7 TRBV27 . .
CASSGQGPNYGYTF TGTGCCAGCAGTGGTCAGGGTCCTAACTATGGCTACACCTTC TRBJ1-2 TRBV2 few .
CASSLVGQGSYEQYF TGTGCCAGCAGCTTAGTAGGACAGGGATCGTACGAGCAGTACTTC TRBJ2-7 TRBV7-8 once TRBD1
CASSLGRSAGELFF TGTGCCAGCAGCTTAGGGAGAAGCGCCGGGGAGCTGTTTTTT TRBJ2-2 TRBV7-3 . .
CASRDTHQPQHF TGCGCCTCCCGGGACACTCATCAGCCCCAGCATTTT TRBJ1-5 TRBV10-1 . .
CASFTGTGDAGELFF TGCGCCAGCTTTACCGGGACAGGGGACGCCGGGGAGCTGTTTTTT TRBJ2-2 TRBV5-1 . TRBD1
CASSAAGSGSPQHF TGTGCCAGCAGCGCGGCAGGGTCCGGGTCGCCCCAGCATTTT TRBJ1-5 TRBV9 . .
CASSQTGPGELFF TGTGCCAGTAGCCAGACAGGGCCCGGGGAGCTGTTTTTT TRBJ2-2 TRBV19 . TRBD1
CATSREIGRLGGGETQYF TGTGCCACCAGCAGAGAAATAGGTCGACTGGGAGGGGGAGAGACCCAGTACTTC TRBJ2-5 TRBV15 . .
CASFQPGELTEAFF TGCGCCAGCTTTCAACCGGGGGAACTCACTGAAGCTTTCTTT TRBJ1-1 TRBV5-1 once .
CASSPAGTGNEQFF TGTGCCAGCAGCCCAGCGGGGACAGGCAATGAGCAGTTCTTC TRBJ2-1 TRBV11-3 . .
CASSQGHNTGELFF TGTGCCAGCAGCCAAGGACACAACACCGGGGAGCTGTTTTTT TRBJ2-2 TRBV3-1/TRBV3-2 . .
CASSLPRLSFF TGTGCCAGCAGTTTACCCAGGTTATCTTTCTTT TRBJ1-1 TRBV12-3/TRBV12-4 . .
CASSAENNQPQHF TGTGCCAGCAGTGCGGAGAACAATCAGCCCCAGCATTTT TRBJ1-5 TRBV6-4 . .
CASSLAGTQETQYF TGTGCCAGCAGCTTAGCGGGGACACAAGAGACCCAGTACTTC TRBJ2-5 TRBV5-4 once .
CASSLLITQETQYF TGTGCCAGCAGTTTACTGATAACTCAAGAGACCCAGTACTTC TRBJ2-5 TRBV28 . .
CASSVVGGGNYGYTF TGTGCCAGCAGCGTAGTGGGGGGTGGAAACTATGGCTACACCTTC TRBJ1-2 TRBV9 . .
CASMEEGNSNQPQHF TGTGCCAGCATGGAGGAAGGGAATAGCAATCAGCCCCAGCATTTT TRBJ1-5 TRBV2 . .
CASSQGGGVGNQPQHF TGCGCCAGCAGCCAAGGAGGCGGGGTAGGCAATCAGCCCCAGCATTTT TRBJ1-5 TRBV4-1 . .
CSVGRTGGYNEQFF TGCAGCGTTGGGAGGACAGGGGGCTACAATGAGCAGTTCTTC TRBJ2-1 TRBV29-1 . TRBD1
CASSHIGGADKF TGTGCCAGCAGCCACATAGGGGGCGCCGATAAGTTT TRBJ1-1 TRBV5-6 once TRBD1
CASSFDRGIVAGELFF TGTGCCAGCAGCTTTGATCGGGGTATCGTGGCCGGGGAGCTGTTTTTT TRBJ2-2 TRBV5-5 . .
CASSQPGQGAETQYF TGTGCCAGCAGCCAGCCGGGACAGGGGGCAGAGACCCAGTACTTC TRBJ2-5 TRBV14 . TRBD1
CASTRDRVNYEQYF TGTGCCAGCACGCGGGACAGGGTAAACTACGAGCAGTACTTC TRBJ2-7 TRBV28 . TRBD1
CASSEVQYYTEAFF TGTGCCAGCAGTGAAGTACAGTATTACACTGAAGCTTTCTTT TRBJ1-1 TRBV6-1 . .
CASSSQGYEQYF TGTGCCAGCAGTTCTCAGGGGTACGAGCAGTACTTC TRBJ2-7 TRBV12-3/TRBV12-4 . .
CASSQGRGGPYNEQFF TGCGCCAGCAGCCAAGGCCGGGGGGGGCCCTACAATGAGCAGTTCTTC TRBJ2-1 TRBV4-1 . TRBD2
CASSRQLGEQYF TGTGCCAGCAGCCGACAGTTGGGCGAGCAGTACTTC TRBJ2-7 TRBV6-5 few .
CASSLSTGNAFF TGTGCCAGCAGCTTAAGTACAGGGAACGCTTTCTTT TRBJ1-1 TRBV11-2 . .